A single T cell receptor (beta chain) is shown here with its context. Its binding antigen is unknown. Nothing much larger sits one base from this clone, and base qualities are not available. The data derive from a study of beta chain features in type 1 diabetes listed by TCRdb under 2018. Some background on the complete study: Patients and healthy donors did not differ in mean age, gender distribution, total cell number or subset yield. The study compared TCRB repertoires of sorted circulating CD4+ T cell subsets between recently diagnosed type 1 diabetes patients and matched healthy donors. Regulatory and stem cell-like memory subsets were isolated from only 8 patients and about 8 healthy donors, whereas naive and central memory subsets came from all 30 or so donors. Across all samples, almost 110 million sorted cells were examined, and cell number per subset correlated strongly with RNA yield. The study at large found these results: Patients with type 1 diabetes made fewer insertions and deleted more nucleotides at VDJ recombination sites, implying thymic rearrangement abnormalities. Because small numbers of individuals were included in the HLA sub-analyses, any influence of HLA type on TCRB rearrangement was left unresolved. PCR might favor shorter templates, but patient and control samples were amplified and corrected together, so any skew would affect both groups equally. Naive, central memory and regulatory TCRB repertoires appeared to be more similar among patients than among healthy donors. Because cDNA rather than genomic DNA was sequenced, highly expressing activated cells could have been over-represented, although no difference in activation and CD3 levels was found between groups. In all four CD4+ subsets, TCRB CDR3 length was moderately but significantly shorter in type 1 diabetes patients.

Per the germline V gene (reference sequence), GTSNPN is the CDR1 and SVGIG is the CDR2. CDR3 length: 14 amino acids, cysteine to phenylalanine. Of all the DNA, just the CDR3 is kept, 42 bases in frame from base 1. The germline ends are 16 bases apart after V is trimmed by 3 bases and J by 5 bases. Each donor gave one peripheral blood draw, averaging about 120 mL, which was collected into heparinised tubes. A BD FACSAria II and a panel including CD45RO, CCR7, CD25, CD127, CD95 and CD27 were used to sort naive, central memory, regulatory and stem cell-like memory CD4+ T cells. Purity was above 95% for every sorted population. PBMCs were isolated right away by Lymphoprep density gradient centrifugation and were stained directly, without culture. To minimize batch effects, samples were stained and sorted in pairs, one healthy donor with one patient per experiment. The entire isolated RNA was reverse transcribed using the High Capacity cDNA Reverse Transcription Kit, and thus expressed TCRB transcripts were sequenced. Naive, central memory and regulatory T cell samples underwent deep immunoSEQ sequencing, averaging about 3.3 million total reads per sample. Sorted cells were lysed in RLT buffer, and RNA was extracted using DNase-treated RNeasy Micro or Mini kits according to cell number. To prevent cross-contamination, each cell subset was processed individually, whereas patient and healthy donor samples were processed jointly. The immunoSEQ multiplex PCR was used to amplify TCRB sequences from cDNA, generating 87-bp fragments that spanned the CDR3 region. Amplicons were sequenced on the Illumina HiSeq platform. In the original analysis: PCR bias was corrected computationally using synthetic template baselines, and reads within Hamming distance 2 were collapsed, with unmergeable singletons discarded. Reads were aligned to IMGT to assign V, D and J genes, CDR3 length, and insertions or deletions at six rearrangement sites. Clonotype counts were normalized to sorted cell number within each subset before computing true diversity and Gini coefficients with the tcR R package. The overlap coefficient, calculated on TCRB nucleotide sequences, was used to quantify repertoire sharing. Out-of-frame TCRB sequences from naive cells were analyzed as a proxy for the pre-selection repertoire. TCRdb took over this immuneACCESS table, retaining in-frame rearrangements with V and J assigned. Such tables are incomplete; in checked studies, under half of the missing clones stem from an unresolved V gene, and the remainder is unexplained. V, J and clone size are those of that table, while D and trimming were read from the DNA. In all, the sample holds around 250,000 clones, and 68% of those were seen once. The leading ten clones occupy around 0.05% of the sample.

The sequence derives from a young man in good health. The sample taken for sequencing was naive CD4+ T cells from blood. What the cell subset or site label conveys for this sample: true naive CD4+ T cells. This receptor chain uses TRBV30 and TRBJ2-5; TRBD1 could be the D gene, as 8 bases match. The CDR3 protein is CAWRLGQGGETQYF. The base sequence is TGTGCCTGGAGACTAGGACAGGGAGGGGAGACCCAGTACTTC. The entire variable domain, with the stretches around the CDR3 drawn from the reference TRBV30 and TRBJ2-5 proteins, is SQTIHQWPATLVQPVGSPLSLECTVEGTSNPNLYWYRQAAGRGLQLLFYSVGIGQISSEVPQNLSASRPQDRQFILSSKKLLLSDSGFYLCAWRLGQGGETQYFGPGTRLLVL.